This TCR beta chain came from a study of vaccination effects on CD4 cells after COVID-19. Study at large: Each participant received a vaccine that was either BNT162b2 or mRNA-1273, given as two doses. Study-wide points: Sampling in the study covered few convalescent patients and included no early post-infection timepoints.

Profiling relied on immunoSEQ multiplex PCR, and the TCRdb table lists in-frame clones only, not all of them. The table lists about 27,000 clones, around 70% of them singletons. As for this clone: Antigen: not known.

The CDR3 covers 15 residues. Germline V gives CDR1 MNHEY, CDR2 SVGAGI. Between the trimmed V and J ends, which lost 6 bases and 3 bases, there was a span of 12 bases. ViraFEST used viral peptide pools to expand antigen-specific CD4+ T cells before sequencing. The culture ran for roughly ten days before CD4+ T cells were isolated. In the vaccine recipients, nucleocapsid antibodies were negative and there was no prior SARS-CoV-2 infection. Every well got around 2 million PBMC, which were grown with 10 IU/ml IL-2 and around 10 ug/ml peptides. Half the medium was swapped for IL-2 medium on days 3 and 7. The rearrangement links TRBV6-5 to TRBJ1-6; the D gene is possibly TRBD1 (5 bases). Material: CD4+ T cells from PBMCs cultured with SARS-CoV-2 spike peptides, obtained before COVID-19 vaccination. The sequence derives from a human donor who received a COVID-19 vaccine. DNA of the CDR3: TGTGCCAGCAGATTGGGGGGGAACTATAATTCACCCCTCCACTTT. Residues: CASRLGGNYNSPLHF.